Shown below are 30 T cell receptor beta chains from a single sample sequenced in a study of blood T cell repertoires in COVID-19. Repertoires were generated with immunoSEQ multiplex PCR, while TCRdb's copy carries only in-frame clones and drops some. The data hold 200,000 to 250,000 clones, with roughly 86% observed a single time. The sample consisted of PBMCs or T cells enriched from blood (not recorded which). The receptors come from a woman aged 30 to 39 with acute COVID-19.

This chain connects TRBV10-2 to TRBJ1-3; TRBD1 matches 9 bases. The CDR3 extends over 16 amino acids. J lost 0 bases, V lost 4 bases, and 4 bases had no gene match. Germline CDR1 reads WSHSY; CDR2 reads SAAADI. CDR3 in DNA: TGCGCCAGCAGTGCGGCACAGGGGGCCTCTGGAAACACCATATATTTT. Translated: CASSAAQGASGNTIYF.

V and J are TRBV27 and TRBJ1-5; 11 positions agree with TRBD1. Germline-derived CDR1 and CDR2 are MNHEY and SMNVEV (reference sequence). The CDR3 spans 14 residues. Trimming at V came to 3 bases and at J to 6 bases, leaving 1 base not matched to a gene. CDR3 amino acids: CASSFGTGGQPQHF. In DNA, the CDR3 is TGTGCCAGCAGTTTCGGGACAGGGGGTCAGCCCCAGCATTTT.

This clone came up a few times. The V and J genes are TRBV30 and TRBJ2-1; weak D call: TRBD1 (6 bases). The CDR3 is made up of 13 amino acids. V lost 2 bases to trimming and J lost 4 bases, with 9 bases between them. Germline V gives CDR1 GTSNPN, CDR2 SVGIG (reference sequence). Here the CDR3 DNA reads TGTGCCTGGAGTAAAGGGGGATACAATGAGCAGTTCTTC. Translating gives CAWSKGGYNEQFF.

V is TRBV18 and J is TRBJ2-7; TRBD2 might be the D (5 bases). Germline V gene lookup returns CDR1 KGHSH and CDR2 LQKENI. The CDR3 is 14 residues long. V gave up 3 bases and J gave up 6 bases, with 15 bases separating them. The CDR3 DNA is TGTGCCAGCTCACCGGAGGCGGGCGATCGCGAGCAGTACTTC. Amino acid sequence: CASSPEAGDREQYF.

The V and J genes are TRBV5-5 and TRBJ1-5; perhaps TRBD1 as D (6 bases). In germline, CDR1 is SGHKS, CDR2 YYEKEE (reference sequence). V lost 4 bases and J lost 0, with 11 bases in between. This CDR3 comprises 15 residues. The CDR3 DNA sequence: TGTGCCAGCAGCATGGACAGCTATAGCAATCAGCCCCAGCATTTT. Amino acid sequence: CASSMDSYSNQPQHF.

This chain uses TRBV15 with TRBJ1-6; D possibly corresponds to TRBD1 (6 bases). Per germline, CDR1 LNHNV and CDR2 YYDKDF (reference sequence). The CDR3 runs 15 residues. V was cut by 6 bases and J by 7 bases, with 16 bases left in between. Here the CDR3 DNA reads TGTGCCACCAGTATTCCAGGGGCGGAGAATTCACCCCTCCACTTT. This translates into CATSIPGAENSPLHF. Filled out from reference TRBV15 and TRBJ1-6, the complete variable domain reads DAMVIQNPRYQVTQFGKPVTLSCSQTLNHNVMYWYQQKSSQAPKLLFHYYDKDFNNEADTPDNFQSRRPNTSFCFLDIRSPGLGDTAMYLCATSIPGAENSPLHFGNGTRLTVT.

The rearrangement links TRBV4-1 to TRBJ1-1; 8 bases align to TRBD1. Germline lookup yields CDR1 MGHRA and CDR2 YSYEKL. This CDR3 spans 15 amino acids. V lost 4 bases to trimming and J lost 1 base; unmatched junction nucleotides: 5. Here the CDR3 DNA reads TGCGCCAGCAGCCTTAGACAGGGGCCGAACACTGAAGCTTTCTTT. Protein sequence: CASSLRQGPNTEAFF.

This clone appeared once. CDR3 protein: CASSPRSSGGLHNEQFF. In DNA, the CDR3 is TGCGCCAGCAGCCCCCGGTCTAGCGGGGGGCTTCACAATGAGCAGTTCTTC. The V gene is TRBV5-1, the J gene TRBJ2-1, with TRBD2 matching 11 bases. The CDR3 loop spans 17 amino acids. V lost 4 bases and J lost 5; bases outside the gene matches: 11. The germline gives CDR1 SGHRS, CDR2 YFSETQ. The full variable domain, with the rest looked up from reference TRBV5-1 and TRBJ2-1, is KAGVTQTPRYLIKTRGQQVTLSCSPISGHRSVSWYQQTPGQGLQFLFEYFSETQRNKGNFPGRFSGRQFSNSRSEMNVSTLELGDSALYLCASSPRSSGGLHNEQFFGPGTRLTVL.

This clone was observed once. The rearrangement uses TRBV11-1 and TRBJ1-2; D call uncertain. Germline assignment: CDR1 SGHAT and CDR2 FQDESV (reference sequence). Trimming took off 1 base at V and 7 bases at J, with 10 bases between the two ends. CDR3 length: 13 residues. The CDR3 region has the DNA TGTGCCAGCAGCTTAGGGCAGGCAAGTGGCTACACCTTC. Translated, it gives CASSLGQASGYTF.

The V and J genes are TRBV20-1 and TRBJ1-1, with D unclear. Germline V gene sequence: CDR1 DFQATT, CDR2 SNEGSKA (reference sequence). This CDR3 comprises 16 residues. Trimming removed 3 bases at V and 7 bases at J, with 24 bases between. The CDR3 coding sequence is TGCAGTGCTAGTCAGTCAGGAGACATGCCAGGACTTGAAGCTTTCTTT. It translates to CSASQSGDMPGLEAFF.

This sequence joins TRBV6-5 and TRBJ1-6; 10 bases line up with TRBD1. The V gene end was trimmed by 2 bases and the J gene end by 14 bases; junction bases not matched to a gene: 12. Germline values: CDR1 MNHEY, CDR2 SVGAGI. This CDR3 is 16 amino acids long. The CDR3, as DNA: TGTGCCAGCAGTTACACTTCCGGGACAGGGGAACAGGCCCTCCACTTT. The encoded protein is CASSYTSGTGEQALHF.

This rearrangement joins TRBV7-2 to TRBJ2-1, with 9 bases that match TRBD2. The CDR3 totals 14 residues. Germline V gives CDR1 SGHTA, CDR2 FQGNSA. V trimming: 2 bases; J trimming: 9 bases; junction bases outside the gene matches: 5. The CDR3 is CASSLRGGATEQFF. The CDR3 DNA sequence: TGTGCCAGCAGCTTACGCGGGGGGGCCACTGAGCAGTTCTTC.

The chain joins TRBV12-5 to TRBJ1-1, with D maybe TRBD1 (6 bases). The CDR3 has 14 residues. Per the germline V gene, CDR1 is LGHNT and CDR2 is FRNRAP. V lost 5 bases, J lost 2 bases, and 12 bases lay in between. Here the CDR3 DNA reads TGTGCTAGTGGTCCGGGACACCTTAACACTGAAGCTTTCTTT. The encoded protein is CASGPGHLNTEAFF.

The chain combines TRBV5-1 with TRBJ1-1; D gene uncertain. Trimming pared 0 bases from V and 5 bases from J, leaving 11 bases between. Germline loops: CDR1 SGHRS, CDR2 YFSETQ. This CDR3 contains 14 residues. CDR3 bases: TGCGCCAGCAGCTTGGAGTTGTCGGGAACTGAAGCTTTCTTT. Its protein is CASSLELSGTEAFF.

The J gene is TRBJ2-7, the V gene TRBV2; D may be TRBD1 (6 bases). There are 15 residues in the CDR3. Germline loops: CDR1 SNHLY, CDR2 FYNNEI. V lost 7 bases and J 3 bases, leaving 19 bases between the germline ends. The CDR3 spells CASTVSRGLIYEQYF. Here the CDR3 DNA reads TGTGCCAGCACTGTGAGCAGGGGCCTAATCTACGAGCAGTACTTC.

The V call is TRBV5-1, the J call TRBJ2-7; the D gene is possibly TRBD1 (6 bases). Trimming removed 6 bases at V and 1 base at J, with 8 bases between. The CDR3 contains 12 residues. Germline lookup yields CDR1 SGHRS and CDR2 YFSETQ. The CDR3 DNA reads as TGCGCCAGCAAGGGGGATTCCTACGAGCAGTACTTC. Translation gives CASKGDSYEQYF.

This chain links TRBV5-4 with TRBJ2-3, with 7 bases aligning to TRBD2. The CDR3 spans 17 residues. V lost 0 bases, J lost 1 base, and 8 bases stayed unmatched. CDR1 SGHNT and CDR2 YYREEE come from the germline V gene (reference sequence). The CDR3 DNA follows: TGTGCCAGCAGCTTGGAAATGGGCGGGGGAGGCACAGATACGCAGTATTTT. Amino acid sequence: CASSLEMGGGGTDTQYF.

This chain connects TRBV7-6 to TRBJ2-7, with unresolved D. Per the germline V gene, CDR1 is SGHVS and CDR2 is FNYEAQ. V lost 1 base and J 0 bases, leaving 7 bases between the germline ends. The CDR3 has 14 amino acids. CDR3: CASSLEFYSYEQYF. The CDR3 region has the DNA TGTGCCAGCAGCTTAGAGTTCTACTCCTACGAGCAGTACTTC.

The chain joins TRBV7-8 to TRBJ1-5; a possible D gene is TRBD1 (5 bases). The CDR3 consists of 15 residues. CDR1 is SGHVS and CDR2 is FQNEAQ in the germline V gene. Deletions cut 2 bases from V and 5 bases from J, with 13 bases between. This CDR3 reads CASSLLWGEDQPQHF. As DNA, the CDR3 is TGTGCCAGCAGCTTATTATGGGGGGAAGATCAGCCCCAGCATTTT.

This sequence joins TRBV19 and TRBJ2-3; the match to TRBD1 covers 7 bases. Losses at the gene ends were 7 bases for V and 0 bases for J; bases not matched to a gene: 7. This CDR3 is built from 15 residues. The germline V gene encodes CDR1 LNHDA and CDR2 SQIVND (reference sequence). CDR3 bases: TGTGCCAGTAACGACAGGGAACAAAGCACAGATACGCAGTATTTT. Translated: CASNDREQSTDTQYF. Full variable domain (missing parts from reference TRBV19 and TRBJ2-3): DGGITQSPKYLFRKEGQNVTLSCEQNLNHDAMYWYRQDPGQGLRLIYYSQIVNDFQKGDIAEGYSVSREKKESFPLTVTSAQKNPTAFYLCASNDREQSTDTQYFGPGTRLTVL.

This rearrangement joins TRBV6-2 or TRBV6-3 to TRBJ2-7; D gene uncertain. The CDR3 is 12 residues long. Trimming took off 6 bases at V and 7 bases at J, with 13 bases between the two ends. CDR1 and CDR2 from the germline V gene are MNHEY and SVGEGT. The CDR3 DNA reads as TGTGCCAGCAGCCCCCGGTTGTCGGAGCAGTACTTC. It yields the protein CASSPRLSEQYF.

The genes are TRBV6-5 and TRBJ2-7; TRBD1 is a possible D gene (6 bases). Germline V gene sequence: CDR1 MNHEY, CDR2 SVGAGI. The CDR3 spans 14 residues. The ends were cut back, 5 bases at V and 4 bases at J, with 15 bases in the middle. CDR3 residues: CASSPRDTLYEQYF. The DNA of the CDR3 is TGTGCCAGCAGTCCCCGGGACACTCTTTACGAGCAGTACTTC.

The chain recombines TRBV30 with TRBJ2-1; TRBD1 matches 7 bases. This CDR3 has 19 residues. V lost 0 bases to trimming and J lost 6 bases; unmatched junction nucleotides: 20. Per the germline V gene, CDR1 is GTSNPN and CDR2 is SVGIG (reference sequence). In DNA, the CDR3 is TGTGCCTGGAGTGTAAAGGACAGGTGGATTCATCGTCCCGCCAATGAGCAGTTCTTC. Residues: CAWSVKDRWIHRPANEQFF.

CDR3: CASSEDKNEKLFF. Here the CDR3 DNA reads TGTGCCAGCAGCGAGGACAAGAATGAAAAACTGTTTTTT. The chain has TRBV3-1 (or the pseudogene TRBV3-2) and TRBJ1-4, with D possibly TRBD1 on 5 matching bases. V was cut by 5 bases and J by 5 bases, with 9 bases left in between. The CDR3 has 13 residues. Germline CDR1 is LGHDT and CDR2 is YNNKEL (reference sequence).

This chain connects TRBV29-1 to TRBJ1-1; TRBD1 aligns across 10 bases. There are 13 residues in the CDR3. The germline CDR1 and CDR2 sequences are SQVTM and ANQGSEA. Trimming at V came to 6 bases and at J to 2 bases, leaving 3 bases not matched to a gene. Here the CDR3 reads CSVGTGANTEAFF. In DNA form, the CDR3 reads TGCAGCGTCGGGACAGGGGCCAACACTGAAGCTTTCTTT. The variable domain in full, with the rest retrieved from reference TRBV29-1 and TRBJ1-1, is SAVISQKPSRDICQRGTSLTIQCQVDSQVTMMFWYRQQPGQSLTLIATANQGSEATYESGFVIDKFPISRPNLTFSTLTVSNMSPEDSSIYLCSVGTGANTEAFFGQGTRLTVV.

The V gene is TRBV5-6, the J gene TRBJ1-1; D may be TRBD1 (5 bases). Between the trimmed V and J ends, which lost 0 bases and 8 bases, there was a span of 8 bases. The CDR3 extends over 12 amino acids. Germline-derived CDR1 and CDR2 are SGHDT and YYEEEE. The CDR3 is CASSLATAEAFF. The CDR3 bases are TGTGCCAGCAGCTTGGCGACAGCCGAAGCTTTCTTT.

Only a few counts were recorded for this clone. CDR3 loop: CAEQGKGAGELFF. In DNA, the CDR3 is TGTGCCGAGCAAGGGAAGGGGGCCGGGGAGCTGTTTTTT. The chain joins TRBV2 to TRBJ2-2; D may be TRBD1 (6 bases). The CDR3 has 13 amino acids. The V gene lost 11 bases and the J gene lost 6 bases, with 16 bases spanning the gap. Germline loops: CDR1 SNHLY, CDR2 FYNNEI.

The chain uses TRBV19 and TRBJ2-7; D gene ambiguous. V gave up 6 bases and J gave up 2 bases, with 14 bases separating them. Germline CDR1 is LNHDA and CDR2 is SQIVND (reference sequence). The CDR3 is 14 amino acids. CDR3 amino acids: CASSLRSGPYEQYF. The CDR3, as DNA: TGTGCCAGTAGCCTCAGATCGGGTCCCTACGAGCAGTACTTC.

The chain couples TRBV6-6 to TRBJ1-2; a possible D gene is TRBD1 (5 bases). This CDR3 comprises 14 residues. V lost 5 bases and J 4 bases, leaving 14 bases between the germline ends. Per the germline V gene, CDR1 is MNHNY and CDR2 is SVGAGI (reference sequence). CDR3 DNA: TGTGCCAGCAGTCAGAGACAGCCCTCCTATGGCTACACCTTC. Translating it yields CASSQRQPSYGYTF.

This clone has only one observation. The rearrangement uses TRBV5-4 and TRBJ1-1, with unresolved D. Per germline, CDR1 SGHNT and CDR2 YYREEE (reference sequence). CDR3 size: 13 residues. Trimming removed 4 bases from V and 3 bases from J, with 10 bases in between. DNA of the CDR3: TGTGCCAGCAGCCTCGGGAGAGACACTGAAGCTTTCTTT. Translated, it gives CASSLGRDTEAFF.